The clone carrying this T cell receptor beta chain occurred once. The sample comes from a study of blood T cell repertoires in COVID-19. TCRdb keeps only in-frame clones here, not all; method: immunoSEQ multiplex PCR. The profile shows some 250,000 clones, approximately 86% of them singletons. Trimming shortened V by 4 bases and J by 2 bases, and 10 bases separated the two germline ends. The CDR3 extends over 14 amino acids. The germline V gene has CDR1 ENHRY and CDR2 SYGVKD. The chain combines TRBV10-3 with TRBJ2-3; D may be TRBD2 (5 bases). Specimen: peripheral blood. The TCR comes from a young man with active or convalescent COVID-19. The CDR3 loop reads CAISAERVTDTQYF. CDR3 DNA sequence: TGTGCCATCAGTGCTGAGAGGGTCACAGATACGCAGTATTTT.